A single sample is the source of the 11 T cell receptor beta chains below, sequenced in a study of blood T cell repertoires in COVID-19. TCRdb's table, derived via immunoSEQ multiplex PCR, lists solely in-frame clones and lacks some. This sample has tens of thousands of clones, with 91% found just once. Specimen: peripheral blood. The origin of the receptors is a human donor in a cohort sampled during active COVID-19.

The sample holds one count of this clone. The DNA for the CDR3 is TGCGCCAGCAGCCTCACAGGGACGAACACTGAAGCTTTCTTT. Protein product: CASSLTGTNTEAFF. The rearrangement links TRBV5-1 to TRBJ1-1; a weak D match, TRBD1 (6 bases). The CDR3 length is 14 residues. Germline V gene sequence: CDR1 SGHRS, CDR2 YFSETQ. Trimming shortened V by 4 bases and J by 1 base, and 11 bases separated the two germline ends.

The chain is built from TRBV7-3 and TRBJ2-3; D may be TRBD2 (7 bases). The V gene's germline CDR1 is SGHTA and CDR2 FQGTGA. V was pared by 4 bases and J by 4 bases, with 18 bases between. This CDR3 comprises 16 residues. CDR3 nucleotide sequence: TGTGCCAGCAGCTCGTACGGGCGGGGGCAAGCAGATACGCAGTATTTT. Encoded protein: CASSSYGRGQADTQYF.

The chain recombines TRBV5-1 with TRBJ2-3; no definite D call. This CDR3 is built from 15 residues. Germline assignment: CDR1 SGHRS and CDR2 YFSETQ. Trimming took off 4 bases at V and 2 bases at J, with 14 bases between the two ends. The CDR3 protein is CASSPYTSPTDTQYF. Written as DNA, the CDR3 is TGCGCCAGCAGCCCATATACTTCCCCCACAGATACGCAGTATTTT.

The chain couples TRBV4-3 to TRBJ1-1; D gene uncertain. The length of the CDR3 is 12 residues. Per germline, CDR1 LGHNA and CDR2 YSLEER. V shed 0 bases and J shed 10 bases, with 9 bases lying between them. CDR3 bases: TGCGCCAGCAGCCAAGATGGGAGGAGAGCTTTCTTT. This translates into CASSQDGRRAFF.

The rearrangement uses TRBV3-1 (or the pseudogene TRBV3-2) and TRBJ2-7; D not certain. From germline, CDR1 is LGHDT and CDR2 YNNKEL (reference sequence). The CDR3 length is 13 residues. V was cut by 3 bases and J by 6 bases, with 12 bases left in between. The CDR3: CASSQFLGGEQYF. The CDR3 DNA follows: TGTGCCAGCAGCCAGTTTCTAGGCGGCGAGCAGTACTTC.

In DNA form, the CDR3 reads TGTGCCAGCTCACACATGACTAGCTCCTACAATGAGCAGTTCTTC. Its translation: CASSHMTSSYNEQFF. The rearrangement uses TRBV18 and TRBJ2-1, with D perhaps matching TRBD2 (6 bases). V dropped 4 bases and J dropped 0 bases, with 10 bases sitting between them. In germline, CDR1 is KGHSH, CDR2 LQKENI. CDR3 size: 15 residues.

This chain joins TRBV5-1 and TRBJ2-5, with D possibly being TRBD2 (6 bases). V was pared by 4 bases and J by 5 bases, with 18 bases between. The germline V gene encodes CDR1 SGHRS and CDR2 YFSETQ. The CDR3 has 15 amino acids. The CDR3, as DNA: TGCGCCAGCAGCCTCCTTGGGGGGAGCACTGAGACCCAGTACTTC. The encoded protein is CASSLLGGSTETQYF.

This chain uses TRBV11-1 with TRBJ1-6; 7 nucleotides agree with TRBD1. Germline loops: CDR1 SGHAT, CDR2 FQDESV (reference sequence). After removal of 2 bases from V and 9 bases from J, the junction contained 4 bases not matched to a gene. There are 14 residues in the CDR3. In DNA form, the CDR3 reads TGTGCCAGCAGCTTACACCGGGACAGTTCACCCCTCCACTTT. This encodes CASSLHRDSSPLHF.

This chain's CDR3 is CSVELAGADTQYF. The CDR3 DNA sequence: TGCAGCGTTGAATTAGCGGGAGCCGATACGCAGTATTTT. The gene calls are TRBV29-1 and TRBJ2-3, with TRBD2 identical over 9 bases. The trim removed 2 bases at V and 6 bases at J, leaving 3 bases unmatched. The CDR3 is 13 amino acids. Per the germline V gene, CDR1 is SQVTM and CDR2 is ANQGSEA.

The J gene is TRBJ2-3, the V gene TRBV6-6, with D uncertain. V was pared by 2 bases and J by 3 bases, with 6 bases between. CDR3 length: 13 amino acids. Per germline, CDR1 MNHNY and CDR2 SVGAGI (reference sequence). CDR3 coding DNA: TGTGCCAGCAGTTACGTGCGGACAGATACGCAGTATTTT. Translated, it gives CASSYVRTDTQYF.

This clone was detected once. This chain links TRBV24-1 with TRBJ2-3; possible D gene TRBD2, 6 bases. There are 14 residues in the CDR3. The V and J ends lost 4 bases and 4 bases respectively, with 11 bases between them. Germline assignment: CDR1 KGHDR and CDR2 SFDVKD. This CDR3 is CATSDAGRADTQYF. The CDR3 DNA is TGTGCCACCAGTGACGCGGGAAGGGCAGATACGCAGTATTTT.